The clone carrying this T cell receptor (beta chain) was found a few times. Trimming took 3 bases from V and 2 from J; bases not matched to a gene: 9. Germline assignment: CDR1 KGHSH and CDR2 LQKENI. The CDR3 loop spans 17 amino acids. The authors ran a second PCR of about 7 to 11 cycles using a sample-barcoded 5' primer and a J-beta primer mix. All samples yielded 2.5 million or more CDR3-containing paired-end reads. TCRdb analysed the 5' RACE reads with MiXCR anew, one entry per CDR3 protein. Among 750,000 or so distinct CDR3 sequences listed, 20% to 30% were seen once. This sample was included in a study of blood T cells in healthy people across ages. This sample also belongs to another study, concerning T cells of mothers and their children.

Sequenced material: blood. The J gene is TRBJ2-7, the V gene TRBV18, with TRBD1 identical over 11 bases. The TCR comes from a boy younger than 18 in good health. DNA of the CDR3: TGTGCCAGCTCACCTCCCGGGACAGGGGGATACCCCTACGAGCAGTACTTC. Its translation: CASSPPGTGGYPYEQYF. The full variable domain, its missing parts supplied by reference TRBV18 and TRBJ2-7, is NAGVMQNPRHLVRRRGQEARLRCSPMKGHSHVYWYRQLPEEGLKFMVYLQKENIIDESGMPKERFSAEFPKEGPSILRIQQVVRGDSAAYFCASSPPGTGGYPYEQYFGPGTRLTVT.